A single sample is the source of the 5 T cell receptor beta chains below, sequenced in a study of T cell responses to AZD1222 COVID-19 vaccine. The method was immunoSEQ multiplex PCR; TCRdb's version includes in-frame clones alone and lacks a portion of them. The data show more than 90,000 clones, around 89% seen once. This specimen consisted of peripheral blood, obtained 28 days after the second AZD1222 dose. The receptors shown here come from an adult who received the AZD1222 COVID-19 vaccine.

The chain recombines TRBV29-1 with TRBJ2-3; 7 bases line up with TRBD1. J gave up 5 bases and V 4 bases, and 12 bases lay outside the gene matches. The CDR3 length is 15 residues. CDR1 and CDR2 (germline): SQVTM, ANQGSEA. The DNA of the CDR3 is TGCAGCGTTGGGTCCCCGGGACAGCCCGGAGATACGCAGTATTTT. Translation gives CSVGSPGQPGDTQYF.

This chain joins TRBV30 and TRBJ1-2, with 7 nucleotides matching TRBD1. CDR1 GTSNPN and CDR2 SVGIG come from the germline V gene (reference sequence). V lost 1 base to trimming and J lost 5 bases; unmatched junction nucleotides: 7. The CDR3 is 14 residues long. The CDR3 protein is CAWSGARGSYGYTF. For the CDR3, the DNA is TGTGCCTGGAGTGGGGCCAGGGGGTCGTATGGCTACACCTTC.

The genes are TRBV5-4 and TRBJ1-4; TRBD1 aligns across 7 bases. CDR1 SGHNT and CDR2 YYREEE come from the germline V gene (reference sequence). After removal of 4 bases from V and 4 bases from J, the junction contained 13 bases not matched to a gene. The CDR3 is 17 residues long. CDR3 residues: CASSLGGGQLFNEKLFF. The CDR3 DNA reads TGTGCCAGCAGCCTGGGTGGGGGACAGCTATTTAATGAAAAACTGTTTTTT.

The rearrangement links TRBV6-5 to TRBJ1-4, with 7 bases aligning to TRBD1. Germline V CDR1 and CDR2: MNHEY, SVGAGI. The V segment lost 0 bases and the J segment 6 bases; nucleotides outside the gene matches: 7. The CDR3 has 16 amino acids. DNA of the CDR3: TGTGCCAGCAGTTACTCGGGGGTCAGGGGGTATGAAAAACTGTTTTTT. It translates to CASSYSGVRGYEKLFF.

The rearrangement links TRBV7-9 to TRBJ1-3; unclear D gene. Trimming shortened V by 1 base and J by 0 bases, and 7 bases separated the two germline ends. The CDR3 contains 15 residues. Germline V gene sequence: CDR1 SEHNR, CDR2 FQNEAQ (reference sequence). CDR3 residues: CASSLEAASGNTIYF. Written as DNA, the CDR3 is TGTGCCAGCAGCTTAGAGGCAGCCTCTGGAAACACCATATATTTT.